This TCR beta chain was sequenced in a study of T cell clonotyping in hematopoietic cell transplantation (dated by TCRdb to about 2021). For context, the study as a whole: The study collected over a hundred blood samples from 35 consecutive transplant recipients and their related donors. Recruitment of patients was conducted between late 2015 and 2017, and follow-up was continued until September 2020 or death.

Here is what the overall study found, with its caveats: Recipient TCR diversity fell after transplant, with pathologically expanded clonotypes rising progressively from day 30 to day 180. Recipient repertoires showed only a small fraction of overlap with donor repertoires, and over 97% appeared de novo at the given depth. Donor and pretransplant recipient Inverse Simpson Index values predicted broader posttransplant TCR repertoire diversity. Sample size was limited, and cells were not sorted, so CD4 and CD8 repertoire contributions could not be separated.

Worth noting for this clone: Its antigen is unknown. Base qualities were left out, and no much larger clone turns up one base away.

Taken from cysteine to phenylalanine, the CDR3 has 18 residues. Of all the DNA, just the CDR3 is kept, 54 bases in frame from base 1. The germline V end is reduced by 0 bases and the J end by 0 bases; junction bases left unmatched: 6. As encoded in the germline V gene, CDR1 is SGHTA while CDR2 is FQGNSA. The time point tag for this specimen amounts to: 100 days after allo-HCT. Blood from recipients was drawn about 28 days before transplant and again at days 30, 100 and 180 after transplant. Using Nuclei Lysis Solution, genomic DNA was extracted from unfractionated peripheral blood mononuclear cells that were either fresh or cryopreserved. The immunoSEQ assay, a bias-controlled multiplex PCR with V- and J-specific primers, was used to amplify TCR beta CDR3 regions from genomic DNA. In a second PCR step, a proprietary barcode and Illumina adapter sequences were attached to the CDR3 amplicons. CDR3 libraries were sequenced on an Illumina MiSeq instrument. On the study's bioinformatics: Export and quality control were performed with immunoSEQ Analyzer 3.0, and downstream analyses were performed with R Bioconductor and Immunarch. Only productive rearrangements within the normalized downsampled data set were used in the calculation of repertoire metrics. In the normalized cohort, a clonotype counted as pathologically expanded if the clonotype was larger than 5 templates. The Inverse Simpson Index was used to measure repertoire diversity. To capture all clonotypes, the CMV-specificity analyses were run on the non-normalized data set. In its TCRdb copy, this immuneACCESS table keeps in-frame sequences only and misses some clones. Where compared with another copy, unresolved V genes explain less than half of these, and the others have no known cause. That table supplies the V and J calls and clone size; D and trimming were determined from the DNA. A total of about 10,000 clones appear in this sample, roughly half of them only once. The biggest ten clones account for approximately 12% of the sample.

The source material was peripheral blood mononuclear cells, sampled 100 days after allogeneic stem cell transplant. The receptor was derived from a female patient aged 50-59 years who had an allogeneic stem cell transplant from an unrelated donor, so the T cells may come from the graft donor. Some clones in this sample may be carry-over from other donors' samples. The chain links TRBV7-2 with TRBJ2-2; the central 8 bases match TRBD2. The base sequence is TGTGCCAGCAGCTTAGCGGGGGGAGCGGGGGCGAACACCGGGGAGCTGTTTTTT. The translation is CASSLAGGAGANTGELFF. Reference TRBV7-2 and TRBJ2-2 genes cover what lies past the CDR3, so the full variable domain is GAGVSQSPSNKVTEKGKDVELRCDPISGHTALYWYRQSLGQGLEFLIYFQGNSAPDKSGLPSDRFSAERTGGSVSTLTIQRTQQEDSAVYLCASSLAGGAGANTGELFFGEGSRLTVL.